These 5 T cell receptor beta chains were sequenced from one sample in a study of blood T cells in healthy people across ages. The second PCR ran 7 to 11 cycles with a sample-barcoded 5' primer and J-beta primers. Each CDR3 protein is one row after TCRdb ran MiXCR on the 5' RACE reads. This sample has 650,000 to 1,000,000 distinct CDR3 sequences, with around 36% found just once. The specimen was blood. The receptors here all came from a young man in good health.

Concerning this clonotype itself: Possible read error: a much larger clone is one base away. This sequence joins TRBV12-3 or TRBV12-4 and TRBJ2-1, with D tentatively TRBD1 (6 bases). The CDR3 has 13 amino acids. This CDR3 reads CASRVIGDNEQFF. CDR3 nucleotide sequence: TGTGCCAGCCGAGTAATAGGGGACAACGAGCAGTTCTTC.

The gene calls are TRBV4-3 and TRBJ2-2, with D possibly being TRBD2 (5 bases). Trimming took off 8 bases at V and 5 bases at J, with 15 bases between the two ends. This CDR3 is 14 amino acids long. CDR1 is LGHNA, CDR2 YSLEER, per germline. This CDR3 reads CASAATSWTGELFF. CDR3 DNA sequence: TGCGCCAGCGCGGCCACTAGTTGGACCGGGGAGCTGTTTTTT.

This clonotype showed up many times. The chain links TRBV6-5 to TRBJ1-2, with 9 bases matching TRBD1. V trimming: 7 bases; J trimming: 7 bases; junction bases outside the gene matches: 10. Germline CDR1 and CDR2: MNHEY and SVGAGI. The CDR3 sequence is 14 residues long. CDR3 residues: CASITTGGYGGYTF. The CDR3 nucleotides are TGTGCCAGCATCACGACAGGGGGTTACGGTGGCTACACCTTC.

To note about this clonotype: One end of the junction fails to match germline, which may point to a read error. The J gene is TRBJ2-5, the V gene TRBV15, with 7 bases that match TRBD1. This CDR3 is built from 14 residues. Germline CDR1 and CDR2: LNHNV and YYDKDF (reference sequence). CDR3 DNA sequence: TGTGCCATCAGCAGGGACAGCCTCCAAGAGACCCAGTACTTC. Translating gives CAISRDSLQETQYF.

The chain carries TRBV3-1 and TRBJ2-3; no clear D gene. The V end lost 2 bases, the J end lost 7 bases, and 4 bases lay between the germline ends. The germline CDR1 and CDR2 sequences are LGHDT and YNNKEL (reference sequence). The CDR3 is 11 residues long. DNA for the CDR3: TGTGCCAGCAGCCAAATGTATACGCAGTATTTT. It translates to CASSQMYTQYF.